This T cell receptor beta chain derives from a study of regulatory T cells in long-lasting Graves disease. This clonotype has at least ten counts. Germline lookup yields CDR1 SGHAT and CDR2 FQNNGV. The CDR3 is made up of 16 amino acids. V lost 1 base to trimming and J lost 0 bases, with 12 bases between them. Time point denoted: newly diagnosed GD, antithyroid drugs for less than 3 months. The TCR library was made from RNA extracted from PBMCs. With EDTA tubes as the receptacles, roughly 9.7 milliliters of peripheral blood were drawn. Arm-PCR with iRepertoire HTBI primers amplified the CDR3 regions for these TCR beta libraries. Via MiXCR, TCRdb re-called the multiplex PCR reads, giving one row per CDR3 protein. This sample has roughly 500,000 distinct CDR3 sequences, with around 12% found just once. The same data also went into a second study, on T cells in Graves' hyperthyroidism and ophthalmopathy.

The sequences come from peripheral blood mononuclear cells (PBMCs), collected at new diagnosis, from a patient treated with antithyroid drugs. V is TRBV11-2 and J is TRBJ1-1; TRBD1 is a possible D gene (6 bases). The clonotype comes from a woman younger than 45 with Graves disease. The CDR3 DNA reads TGTGCCAGCAGCTTAGGGTTACAGGGCATGAACACTGAAGCTTTCTTT. It yields the protein CASSLGLQGMNTEAFF.